Each of the 22 T cell receptor beta chains below was sequenced from the same sample in a study of shared clonotypes between healthy human individuals. This table comes from immunoSEQ multiplex PCR, and its TCRdb copy is limited to in-frame clones, with some not included. The sample lists under 1,900,000 clones; roughly 98.5% were seen once. Material: naive CD4+ T cells sorted from blood. Sample subset: CD45RA+ positively selected. These receptors were collected from a man aged 25 to 40 in good health.

This sequence joins TRBV6-1 and TRBJ2-5; tentative D call: TRBD1 (6 bases). The V and J ends lost 7 bases and 5 bases respectively, with 14 bases between them. Germline V gene lookup returns CDR1 MNHNS and CDR2 SASEGT. The CDR3 spans 13 residues. The chain's CDR3 is CASTRTGQETQYF. As DNA, the CDR3 is TGTGCCAGCACCAGAACAGGGCAGGAGACCCAGTACTTC.

The chain combines TRBV27 with TRBJ2-1; perhaps TRBD2 as D (6 bases). CDR1 MNHEY and CDR2 SMNVEV come from the germline V gene (reference sequence). There are 12 residues in the CDR3. V was trimmed by 7 bases and J by 10 bases, leaving 14 bases between them. The CDR3, as DNA: TGTGCCAGCAACCTACCGGGACTGGAGCAGTTCTTC. Its translation is CASNLPGLEQFF.

The chain uses TRBV7-6 and TRBJ2-3; 8 nucleotides agree with TRBD2. V gave up 1 base and J gave up 7 bases; unmatched junction bases: 10. Per the germline V gene, CDR1 is SGHVS and CDR2 is FNYEAQ. The CDR3 is made up of 16 amino acids. The CDR3 reads CASSLVSGGGGNTQYF. For the CDR3, the DNA is TGTGCCAGCAGCTTAGTGTCGGGAGGGGGAGGTAATACGCAGTATTTT.

V and J are TRBV25-1 and TRBJ2-2; D is undetermined. The length of the CDR3 is 14 residues. Trimming stripped 7 bases from V and 0 bases from J, with 9 bases between. CDR1 MGHDK and CDR2 SYGVNS come from the germline V gene. The CDR3 nucleotides are TGTGCCAGCAAGGGTGGCGCGAACACCGGGGAGCTGTTTTTT. It is translated as CASKGGANTGELFF.

The chain couples TRBV7-2 to TRBJ2-5; D not certain. The CDR3 length is 13 residues. Trimming left V 1 base short and J 5 bases short, with 8 bases between. CDR1 SGHTA and CDR2 FQGNSA come from the germline V gene. This chain's CDR3 is CASSLGRWETQYF. The CDR3 coding sequence is TGTGCCAGCAGCTTAGGTCGGTGGGAGACCCAGTACTTC.

The rearrangement links TRBV18 to TRBJ2-7; the D gene is possibly TRBD1 (5 bases). V lost 1 base, J lost 2 bases, and 15 bases lay in between. Germline V CDR1 and CDR2: KGHSH, LQKENI. The CDR3 runs 16 residues. In DNA, the CDR3 is TGTGCCAGCTCACCACTGCCCTCCAGGGCGCCCTACGAGCAGTACTTC. Its protein product is CASSPLPSRAPYEQYF.

The chain recombines TRBV6-1 with TRBJ2-1; 7 bases match TRBD2. Germline CDR1 is MNHNS and CDR2 is SASEGT. This CDR3 has 18 amino acids. V shed 2 bases and J 5 bases; nucleotides not matched to a gene: 15. CDR3: CASSELGLSYRTDNEQFF. In DNA form, the CDR3 reads TGTGCCAGCAGTGAACTGGGACTATCGTACCGGACGGACAATGAGCAGTTCTTC.

J is TRBJ2-6 and V is TRBV2, with D maybe TRBD1 (6 bases). The CDR3 runs 16 residues. CDR1 SNHLY and CDR2 FYNNEI come from the germline V gene. Trimming pared 5 bases from V and 0 bases from J, leaving 11 bases between. CDR3 DNA sequence: TGTGCCAGCAGTTTACAGGGTAGCTCTGGGGCCAACGTCCTGACTTTC. Its translation is CASSLQGSSGANVLTF.

This sequence joins TRBV2 and TRBJ2-1; the match to TRBD2 covers 9 bases. The V and J ends lost 6 bases and 8 bases, in that order; junction bases with no gene match: 5. Germline V gives CDR1 SNHLY, CDR2 FYNNEI. This CDR3 has 13 amino acids. CDR3 residues: CASRTSGRDEQFF. In DNA, the CDR3 is TGTGCCAGCAGGACTAGCGGAAGAGATGAGCAGTTCTTC.

The chain employs TRBV9 and TRBJ1-1, with a weak D call TRBD1 (6 bases). This CDR3 spans 15 amino acids. Germline CDR1 is SGDLS and CDR2 is YYNGEE. V lost 0 bases to trimming and J lost 4 bases, with 13 bases between them. The CDR3 here is CASSVGGALGTEAFF. CDR3 nucleotide sequence: TGTGCCAGCAGCGTAGGGGGGGCTCTCGGCACTGAAGCTTTCTTT.

The rearrangement uses TRBV2 and TRBJ2-7; the D gene is possibly TRBD2 (5 bases). In germline, CDR1 is SNHLY, CDR2 FYNNEI. CDR3 size: 15 residues. Trimming pared 0 bases from V and 6 bases from J, leaving 15 bases between. The CDR3 protein is CASSEALRLAGEQYF. CDR3 in DNA: TGTGCCAGCAGTGAAGCGCTTCGGCTAGCTGGCGAGCAGTACTTC.

The chain employs TRBV28 and TRBJ2-7; TRBD1 matches at 7 bases. The ends lost 6 bases at V and 0 bases at J; junction bases unmatched: 11. This CDR3 has 16 amino acids. In germline, CDR1 is MDHEN, CDR2 SYDVKM. The CDR3: CASSDLPGQSSYEQYF. As DNA, the CDR3 is TGTGCCAGCAGCGACCTTCCGGGACAGAGCTCCTACGAGCAGTACTTC.

The chain has TRBV5-5 and TRBJ1-2, with D uncertain. Germline V CDR1 and CDR2: SGHKS, YYEKEE (reference sequence). Trimming pared 1 base from V and 4 bases from J, leaving 8 bases between. The CDR3 consists of 13 residues. The CDR3 sequence: CASSLSAGYGYTF. The CDR3 nucleotides are TGTGCCAGCAGCTTGTCGGCGGGCTATGGCTACACCTTC.

The CDR3 nucleotides read TGTGCCAGCAGCGGCACAGGGGGCACAGATACGCAGTATTTT. Amino acids: CASSGTGGTDTQYF. The chain employs TRBV9 and TRBJ2-3; 7 bases match TRBD1. Germline V CDR1 and CDR2: SGDLS, YYNGEE. CDR3 length: 14 residues. V lost 3 bases to trimming and J lost 1 base; unmatched junction nucleotides: 2.

The V call is TRBV7-2, the J call TRBJ2-7; the match to TRBD2 covers 8 bases. With 5 bases clipped from V and 6 bases from J, the junction kept 12 bases outside the gene matches. This CDR3 spans 15 amino acids. Germline CDR1 and CDR2: SGHTA and FQGNSA. The chain's CDR3 is CASSPPGSGSGEQYF. As DNA, the CDR3 is TGTGCCAGCAGCCCCCCAGGGAGCGGGAGTGGCGAGCAGTACTTC.

The chain joins TRBV10-3 to TRBJ1-4; D unclear. Between the trimmed V and J ends, which lost 7 bases and 0 bases, there was a span of 9 bases. This CDR3 region has 14 residues. Germline V gene lookup returns CDR1 ENHRY and CDR2 SYGVKD. In nucleotides, the CDR3 is TGTGCCATCAAAGACGGTGCAACTAATGAAAAACTGTTTTTT. This sequence encodes CAIKDGATNEKLFF.

This clone has only one observation. The chain has TRBV2 and TRBJ1-1; no clear D. This CDR3 comprises 13 residues. In germline, CDR1 is SNHLY, CDR2 FYNNEI. Trimming removed 6 bases at V and 0 bases at J, with 8 bases between. The CDR3 sequence: CASRHSMNTEAFF. The CDR3 nucleotides read TGTGCCAGCAGGCACAGCATGAACACTGAAGCTTTCTTT. The whole variable domain, remainder taken from reference TRBV2 and TRBJ1-1, is EPEVTQTPSHQVTQMGQEVILRCVPISNHLYFYWYRQILGQKVEFLVSFYNNEISEKSEIFDDQFSVERPDGSNFTLKIRSTKLEDSAMYFCASRHSMNTEAFFGQGTRLTVV.

With respect to this clone: Within the sample, other DNA sequences also encode this same CDR3. CDR3 bases: TGTGCCAGCAGTGCGGAGAGCAATCAGCCCCAGCATTTT. It encodes CASSAESNQPQHF. The chain employs TRBV2 and TRBJ1-5; D not resolved. Germline V gene lookup returns CDR1 SNHLY and CDR2 FYNNEI. V shed 4 bases and J shed 1 base, with 5 bases lying between them. This CDR3 is built from 13 residues.

The chain carries TRBV5-6 and TRBJ1-2, with 7 bases fitting TRBD1. After removal of 4 bases from V and 4 bases from J, the junction contained 13 bases not matched to a gene. The CDR3 sequence is 16 residues long. The germline V gene encodes CDR1 SGHDT and CDR2 YYEEEE. CDR3 sequence (DNA): TGTGCCAGCAGCGGATGGACAGGCACGAGACTCTATGGCTACACCTTC. It yields the protein CASSGWTGTRLYGYTF.

This chain uses TRBV11-2 with TRBJ2-3; D is perhaps TRBD2 (6 bases). Germline V CDR1 and CDR2: SGHAT, FQNNGV. V was shortened by 2 bases and J by 2 bases, with 14 bases between the two germline ends. The CDR3 extends over 16 amino acids. The CDR3, as DNA: TGTGCCAGCAGCTTAAGTAGCGGAGACTTCACAGATACGCAGTATTTT. It yields the protein CASSLSSGDFTDTQYF.

The rearrangement uses TRBV5-1 and TRBJ2-7; D perhaps matches TRBD1 (6 bases). The germline gives CDR1 SGHRS, CDR2 YFSETQ. The CDR3 loop spans 14 amino acids. Trimming stripped 3 bases from V and 1 base from J, with 11 bases between. The CDR3 sequence: CASSSGTLSYEQYF. The CDR3 DNA follows: TGCGCCAGCAGCTCAGGGACACTTTCCTACGAGCAGTACTTC.

In the case of this clone: The same CDR3 also results from other DNA sequences found in this sample. This chain uses TRBV4-2 with TRBJ1-1; TRBD1 might be the D (6 bases). CDR3 length: 16 amino acids. V lost 2 bases to trimming and J lost 0 bases, with 13 bases between them. Germline CDR1 reads LGHNA; CDR2 reads YNFKEQ. CDR3: CASSQLGGGMNTEAFF. The CDR3, as DNA: TGTGCCAGCAGCCAACTAGGGGGGGGGATGAACACTGAAGCTTTCTTT.